A selection of T cell receptor beta chains follows, all from one sample in a study of blood T cell repertoires in COVID-19. Profiling relied on immunoSEQ multiplex PCR, and the TCRdb table lists in-frame clones only, not all of them. The profile shows a few hundred thousand clones, roughly 80% of them singletons. Sequencing was carried out using peripheral blood. These receptors were obtained from a woman aged 50 to 60 with active or convalescent COVID-19. CDR3s include the opening cysteine and the closing phenylalanine or tryptophan. Each record gives: clone size, D gene, J gene, V gene, CDR3 DNA, CDR3 protein. A D gene is named only where the DNA matches it firmly. Size tells how often a clone was seen (once, few, many) or the class of an expanded clone, and some rows leave it out.

>.|TRBD2|TRBJ2-5|TRBV6-2/TRBV6-3
TGTGCCAGCAGTTCTATAGCGGGAGGGCCGAGGGAAGAGACCCAGTACTTC
CASSSIAGGPREETQYF
>.|TRBD1|TRBJ1-1|TRBV5-1
TGCGCCAGCAGCCGTATATTAGGGACAGGGAACACTGAAGCTTTCTTT
CASSRILGTGNTEAFF
>.|TRBD1|TRBJ1-2|TRBV15
TGTGCCACCAGCAGAGACAGGGGGAACTATGGCTACACCTTC
CATSRDRGNYGYTF
>once|.|TRBJ2-7|TRBV2
TGTGCCAGCACGGCGGTATACGAGCAGTACTTC
CASTAVYEQYF
>.|TRBD2|TRBJ2-1|TRBV13
TGTGCCAGCAGTCCTAGGACTAGCGGGAACTCCTACAATGAGCAGTTCTTC
CASSPRTSGNSYNEQFF
>.|.|TRBJ1-1|TRBV9
TGTGCCAGCAGCATAAGACAGAACACTGAAGCTTTCTTT
CASSIRQNTEAFF
>.|TRBD1|TRBJ1-2|TRBV5-1
TGCGCCAGCAGCCCATGGACAGGGCAGAACTATGGCTACACCTTC
CASSPWTGQNYGYTF
>.|.|TRBJ1-5|TRBV10-3
TGTGCCATCAGTGAGGGGACACTCGATAGCAATCAGCCCCAGCATTTT
CAISEGTLDSNQPQHF
>.|.|TRBJ2-7|TRBV5-5
TGTGCCAGCAGCTTGATGCGGACAACCTCCTACGAGCAGTACTTC
CASSLMRTTSYEQYF
>once|.|TRBJ1-1|TRBV6-2/TRBV6-3
TGTGCCAGCAGGCCTACAGGACAGAACACTGAAGCTTTCTTT
CASRPTGQNTEAFF
>.|.|TRBJ1-6|TRBV10-1
TGCGCCAGCAGTCTAAGCAGGGTGAATTCACCCCTCCACTTT
CASSLSRVNSPLHF
>.|TRBD1|TRBJ1-3|TRBV9
TGTGCCAGCACTCCAGACGGACAGGGTTTCGCCACCATATATTTT
CASTPDGQGFATIYF
>.|.|TRBJ1-2|TRBV5-6
TGTGCCAGCAGCTTGGTAGACAGACTTAACTATGGCTACACCTTC
CASSLVDRLNYGYTF
>.|.|TRBJ2-7|TRBV3-1/TRBV3-2
TGTGCCAGCAGCCCCCGGGCGATGGGGGCGGGTGAGCAGTACTTC
CASSPRAMGAGEQYF
>.|.|TRBJ1-2|TRBV28
TGTGCCAGCAGTATAAGCGGACGGCTCTATGGCTACACCTTC
CASSISGRLYGYTF
>.|TRBD2|TRBJ2-3|TRBV19
TGTGCCAGTACCTCAAGGCTAGCGGGAGCCCGGAAACTAACCACAGATACGCAGTATTTT
CASTSRLAGARKLTTDTQYF
>.|.|TRBJ2-5|TRBV4-2
TGTGCCAGCAGCCAGGGTCTGGGGGCGGAGACCCAGTACTTC
CASSQGLGAETQYF